This T cell receptor beta chain appears in the sequencing data of a study of PD-1 blockade in mismatch repair-deficient tumors. Study in general: All were previously treated, progressing patients with around eleven mismatch repair-deficient cancer types.

Clones were sequenced by immunoSEQ multiplex PCR, and TCRdb holds only the in-frame ones, with some missing. The sample yields about 67,000 clones, almost 80% seen once. This clone showed up just a few times. Its target is not known. The germline CDR1 and CDR2 sequences are MGHDK and SYGVNS. This CDR3 contains 15 residues. The V and J ends lost 3 bases and 3 bases respectively, with 14 bases between them. Mismatch repair deficiency was confirmed in all patients, by PCR or immunohistochemistry. TCR sequencing covered a few patients who responded to pembrolizumab. Findings and limits, study-wide: Tumor-resident clones, often undetectable pretreatment in blood, expanded then contracted after pembrolizumab.

V gene TRBV25-1 combines with J gene TRBJ1-1; D may be TRBD1 (6 bases). The material sequenced was peripheral blood, taken 2 weeks after starting pembrolizumab. The receptor comes from an adult with mismatch repair-deficient cancer. The CDR3 reads CASSDPGAGDTEAFF. The DNA of the CDR3 is TGTGCCAGCAGTGATCCAGGGGCAGGCGACACTGAAGCTTTCTTT.